This T cell receptor (beta chain) came from a study of blood T cell repertoires in COVID-19. Across the whole study: Samples taken during acute and convalescent COVID-19 were collected in the United States, Italy and Spain. T cells, B-cell-depleted T cells, or PBMCs supplied cDNA or gDNA.

Original methodology: The authors estimated nucleated cell counts from reference gene primer amplification. Measured with immunoSEQ multiplex PCR; TCRdb has only the in-frame clones, and not every one. The V and J calls and the clone size are those of that table, but D and trimming were determined from the DNA. The sample holds roughly 200,000 clones, roughly four fifths seen once. The receptor's source is a man aged 45-65 years with active or convalescent COVID-19. The sequenced sample consisted of peripheral blood.

The CDR3 DNA is TGTGCCAGCAGCCGGACAGCGTCGAATTTCTACAATGAGCAGTTCTTC. Amino acid sequence: CASSRTASNFYNEQFF. V is TRBV11-2 and J is TRBJ2-1; possible D gene TRBD1, 6 bases. V dropped 5 bases and J dropped 3 bases, with 17 bases sitting between them. Germline V gene data show CDR1 as SGHAT and CDR2 as FQNNGV. CDR3 length equals 16 residues.